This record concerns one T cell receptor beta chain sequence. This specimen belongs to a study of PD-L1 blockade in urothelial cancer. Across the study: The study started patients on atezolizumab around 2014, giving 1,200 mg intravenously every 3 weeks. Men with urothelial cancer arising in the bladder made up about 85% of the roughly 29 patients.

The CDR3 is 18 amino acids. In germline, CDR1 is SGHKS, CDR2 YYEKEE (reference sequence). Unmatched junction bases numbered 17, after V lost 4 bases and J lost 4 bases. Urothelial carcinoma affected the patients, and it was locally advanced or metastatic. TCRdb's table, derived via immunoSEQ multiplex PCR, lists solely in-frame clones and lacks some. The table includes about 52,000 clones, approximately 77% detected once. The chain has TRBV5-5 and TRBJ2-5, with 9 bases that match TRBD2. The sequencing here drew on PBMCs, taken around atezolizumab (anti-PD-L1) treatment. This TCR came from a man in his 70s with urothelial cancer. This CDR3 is CASSRRGASGTPGETQYF. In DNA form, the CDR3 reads TGTGCCAGCAGCCGGAGGGGGGCTAGCGGGACCCCAGGAGAGACCCAGTACTTC. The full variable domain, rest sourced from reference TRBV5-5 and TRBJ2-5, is DAGVTQSPTHLIKTRGQQVTLRCSPISGHKSVSWYQQVLGQGPQFIFQYYEKEERGRGNFPDRFSARQFPNYSSELNVNALLLGDSALYLCASSRRGASGTPGETQYFGPGTRLLVL.